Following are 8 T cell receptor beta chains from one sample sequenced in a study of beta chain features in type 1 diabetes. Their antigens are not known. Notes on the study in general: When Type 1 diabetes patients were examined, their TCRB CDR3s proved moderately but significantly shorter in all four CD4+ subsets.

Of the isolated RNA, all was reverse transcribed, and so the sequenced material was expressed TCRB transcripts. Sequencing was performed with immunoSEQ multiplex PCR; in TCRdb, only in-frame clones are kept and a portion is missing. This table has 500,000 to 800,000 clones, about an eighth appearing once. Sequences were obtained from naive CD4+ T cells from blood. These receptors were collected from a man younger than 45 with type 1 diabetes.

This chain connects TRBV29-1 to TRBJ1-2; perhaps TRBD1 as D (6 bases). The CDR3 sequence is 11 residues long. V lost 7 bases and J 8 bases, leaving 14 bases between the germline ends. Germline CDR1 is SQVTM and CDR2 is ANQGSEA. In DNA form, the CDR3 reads TGCAGCGCCAACAGGGACGGGGGCTACACCTTC. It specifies CSANRDGGYTF.

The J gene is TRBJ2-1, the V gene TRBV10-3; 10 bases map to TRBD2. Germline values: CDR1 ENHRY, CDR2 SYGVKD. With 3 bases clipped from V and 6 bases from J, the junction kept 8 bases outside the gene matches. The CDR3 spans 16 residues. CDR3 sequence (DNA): TGTGCCATCAGTGATATGGCTAGCGGGGGAGGCAATGAGCAGTTCTTC. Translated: CAISDMASGGGNEQFF.

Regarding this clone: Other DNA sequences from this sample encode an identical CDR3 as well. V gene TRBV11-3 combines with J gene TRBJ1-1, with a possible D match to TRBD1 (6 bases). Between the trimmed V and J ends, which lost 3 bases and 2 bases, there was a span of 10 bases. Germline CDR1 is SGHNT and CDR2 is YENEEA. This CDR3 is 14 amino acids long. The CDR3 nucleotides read TGTGCCAGCAGCTTGGACAGCCTTAACACTGAAGCTTTCTTT. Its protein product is CASSLDSLNTEAFF.

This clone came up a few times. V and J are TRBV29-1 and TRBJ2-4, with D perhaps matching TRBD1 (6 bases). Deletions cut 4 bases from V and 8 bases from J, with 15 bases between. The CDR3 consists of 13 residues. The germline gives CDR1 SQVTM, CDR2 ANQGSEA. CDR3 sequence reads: CSVVVQGVDIQYF. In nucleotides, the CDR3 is TGCAGCGTTGTTGTACAGGGAGTAGACATTCAGTACTTC.

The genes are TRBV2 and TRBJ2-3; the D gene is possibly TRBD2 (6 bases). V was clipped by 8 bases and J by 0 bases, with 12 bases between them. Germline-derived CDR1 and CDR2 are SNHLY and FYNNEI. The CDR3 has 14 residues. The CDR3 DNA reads TGTGCCAGCTCCTTCCGGGGGAGCACAGATACGCAGTATTTT. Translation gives CASSFRGSTDTQYF.

The CDR3 DNA follows: TGCGCCAGCAGCTTGGTTCTGGCGTCAACAGATACGCAGTATTTT. This gives the protein CASSLVLASTDTQYF. The V and J genes are TRBV5-1 and TRBJ2-3; no firm D call. Trimming took 0 bases from V and 3 from J, leaving 11 bases between them. This CDR3 comprises 15 residues. Germline loops: CDR1 SGHRS, CDR2 YFSETQ.

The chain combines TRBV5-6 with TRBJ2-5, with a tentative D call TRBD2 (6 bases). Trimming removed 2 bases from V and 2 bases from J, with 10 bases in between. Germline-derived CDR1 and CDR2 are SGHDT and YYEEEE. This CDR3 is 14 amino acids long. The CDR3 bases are TGTGCCAGCAGCTTACGGGGGATACAAGAGACCCAGTACTTC. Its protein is CASSLRGIQETQYF.

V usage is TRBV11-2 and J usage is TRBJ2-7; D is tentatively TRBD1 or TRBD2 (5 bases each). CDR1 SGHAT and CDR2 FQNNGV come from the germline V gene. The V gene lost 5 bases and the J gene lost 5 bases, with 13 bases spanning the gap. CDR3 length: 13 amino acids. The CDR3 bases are TGTGCCAGCAGCCGGAGGCAGGGTAACGAGCAGTACTTC. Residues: CASSRRQGNEQYF.